A selection of T cell receptor beta chains follows, all from one sample in a study of T cells after yellow fever vaccination. TCRdb used MiXCR to reprocess the 5' RACE reads, holding one entry per CDR3 protein. This table holds about 340,000 distinct CDR3 sequences, roughly an eighth found once. The starting material was CD4+ T cells sorted from PBMCs, obtained 15 days after the yellow fever booster vaccination. The source of these receptors is a man between 18 and 35 years old who received the YFV17D yellow fever vaccine. Each CDR3 is given with its conserved first and last residue. Each record gives: clone size, J gene, V gene, D gene, CDR3 protein, CDR3 DNA. The D gene is left open where the match is weak. Clone size appears in some rows only: once, few, many, or a class for an expanded clone.

abundance: few; j_gene: TRBJ2-6; v_gene: TRBV9; d_gene: NA; CDR3aa: CASSARVAGANVLTF; CDR3nt: TGTGCCAGCAGCGCGCGGGTGGCTGGGGCCAACGTCCTGACTTTC
abundance: few; j_gene: TRBJ1-3; v_gene: TRBV7-2; d_gene: NA; CDR3aa: CASSFSRGSGNTIYF; CDR3nt: TGTGCCAGCAGCTTTTCTAGGGGATCTGGAAACACCATATATTTT
abundance: few; j_gene: TRBJ1-2; v_gene: TRBV20-1; d_gene: TRBD1; CDR3aa: CSARRNPGGRQGYTF; CDR3nt: TGCAGTGCTAGAAGAAATCCAGGGGGGCGACAGGGCTACACCTTC
abundance: few; j_gene: TRBJ1-2; v_gene: TRBV12-3/TRBV12-4; d_gene: TRBD1; CDR3aa: CASGTGYNYGYTF; CDR3nt: TGTGCCAGCGGGACAGGATACAACTATGGCTACACCTTC
abundance: NA; j_gene: TRBJ2-7; v_gene: TRBV2; d_gene: NA; CDR3aa: CASNQGSSYEQYF; CDR3nt: TGTGCCTCCAATCAGGGGAGCTCCTACGAGCAGTACTTC
abundance: NA; j_gene: TRBJ1-5; v_gene: TRBV7-2; d_gene: NA; CDR3aa: CASSPQNQPQHF; CDR3nt: TGTGCCAGCAGCCCACAAAATCAGCCCCAGCATTTT
abundance: NA; j_gene: TRBJ1-1; v_gene: TRBV6-1; d_gene: TRBD1; CDR3aa: CASSERDRGTTEAFF; CDR3nt: TGTGCCAGCAGCGAGAGGGACAGGGGAACCACTGAAGCTTTCTTT
abundance: many; j_gene: TRBJ2-7; v_gene: TRBV10-3; d_gene: TRBD1; CDR3aa: CAISDTGTGGDYEQYF; CDR3nt: TGTGCCATCAGCGACACCGGGACAGGGGGTGACTACGAGCAGTACTTC
abundance: few; j_gene: TRBJ1-6; v_gene: TRBV2; d_gene: NA; CDR3aa: CASSADRSSYNSPLHF; CDR3nt: TGTGCCAGCAGTGCCGACAGGAGCTCCTATAATTCACCCCTCCACTTT
abundance: NA; j_gene: TRBJ2-1; v_gene: TRBV4-1; d_gene: NA; CDR3aa: CASSQGPRGVGEQFF; CDR3nt: TGCGCCAGCAGCCAAGGACCGCGCGGGGTCGGTGAGCAGTTCTTC
abundance: NA; j_gene: TRBJ1-1; v_gene: TRBV29-1; d_gene: TRBD1; CDR3aa: CSVSGQPNTEAFF; CDR3nt: TGCAGCGTCTCGGGACAGCCGAACACTGAAGCTTTCTTT
abundance: NA; j_gene: TRBJ2-3; v_gene: TRBV12-5; d_gene: NA; CDR3aa: CASGRGLADTDTQYF; CDR3nt: TGTGCTAGTGGCAGGGGGCTAGCGGACACAGATACGCAGTATTTT
abundance: NA; j_gene: TRBJ1-5; v_gene: TRBV4-2; d_gene: TRBD1; CDR3aa: CASSRDRASNSNQPQHF; CDR3nt: TGTGCCAGCAGCCGGGACAGGGCCTCCAATAGCAATCAGCCCCAGCATTTT